This T cell receptor beta chain was sequenced during a study of blood T cell repertoires in COVID-19. Overall study context: Sites across the United States, Italy and Spain contributed samples from acute and convalescent COVID-19. PBMCs, B-cell-depleted T cells, or T cells were the source of the cDNA or gDNA that made up the material.

This clone was counted a single time. Original methodology: Cell counts per sample came from amplifying reference gene primers. Clones were read by immunoSEQ multiplex PCR, and TCRdb kept only the in-frame ones, dropping some. The DNA was the basis for D and trimming; V, J and clone size are from that table. This table has 200,000 to 250,000 clones, around 80% appearing once. Germline lookup yields CDR1 MNHEY and CDR2 SVGEGT. The CDR3 is made up of 14 amino acids. Trimming stripped 5 bases from V and 5 bases from J, with 15 bases between. Material: peripheral blood. The rearrangement links TRBV6-2 or TRBV6-3 to TRBJ1-1; no definite D call. This TCR was recovered from a woman in her sixties or seventies with acute or convalescent COVID-19. CDR3 coding DNA: TGTGCCAGCAGTGGCCGGACTTATTGGACTGAAGCTTTCTTT. It encodes CASSGRTYWTEAFF.